The 21 T cell receptor beta chains in this list originate from one sample, sequenced in a study of T cell responses to AZD1222 COVID-19 vaccine. Profiled with immunoSEQ multiplex PCR; TCRdb holds only in-frame clones, not every one. The table shows roughly 150,000 clones, with about 80% occurring only once. Sequences were derived from peripheral blood, sampled on day 0 of AZD1222 vaccination. These TCRs come from an adult in good health.

V and J are TRBV2 and TRBJ1-5; 7 nucleotides match TRBD1. CDR1 and CDR2 (germline): SNHLY, FYNNEI. V gave up 6 bases and J gave up 1 base; unmatched junction bases: 6. The CDR3 has 15 residues. CDR3 DNA: TGTGCCAGCAGAACGACAGGGATCAGCAATCAGCCCCAGCATTTT. Translation: CASRTTGISNQPQHF.

The chain recombines TRBV28 with TRBJ2-7, with 11 bases matching TRBD1. V was clipped by 8 bases and J by 0 bases; unmatched bases: 3. Germline V CDR1 and CDR2: MDHEN, SYDVKM. The CDR3 extends over 14 amino acids. CDR3 loop: CASLDRGPSYEQYF. The CDR3 region has the DNA TGTGCCAGCCTGGACAGGGGGCCCTCCTACGAGCAGTACTTC.

The J gene is TRBJ1-3, the V gene TRBV28, with 8 bases identical to TRBD1. This CDR3 is built from 15 residues. Looked up from germline, CDR1 is MDHEN and CDR2 is SYDVKM. V lost 4 bases to trimming and J lost 7 bases; unmatched junction nucleotides: 9. CDR3 in amino acids: CASSSGQGLLNTIYF. CDR3 DNA sequence: TGTGCCAGCAGTTCCGGACAGGGTTTATTGAACACCATATATTTT.

V usage is TRBV5-4 and J usage is TRBJ1-2; D remains ambiguous. There are 14 residues in the CDR3. CDR1 SGHNT and CDR2 YYREEE come from the germline V gene (reference sequence). V lost 4 bases and J 6 bases, leaving 16 bases between the germline ends. The CDR3 reads CASSPRPSKDGYTF. CDR3 DNA: TGTGCCAGCAGCCCCCGGCCTTCGAAAGATGGCTACACCTTC.

This chain joins TRBV28 and TRBJ1-2; D gene unclear. Trimming cost V 6 bases and J 7 bases, with 12 bases left between them. This CDR3 region has 12 residues. Germline V gene sequence: CDR1 MDHEN, CDR2 SYDVKM. The CDR3 loop is CASRRTLSGYTF. The CDR3 region has the DNA TGTGCCAGCAGAAGGACTCTCTCTGGCTACACCTTC.

The chain carries TRBV27 and TRBJ1-2; D remains unclear. Trimming took off 5 bases at V and 7 bases at J, with 17 bases between the two ends. Germline lookup yields CDR1 MNHEY and CDR2 SMNVEV (reference sequence). The CDR3 consists of 14 residues. In nucleotides, the CDR3 is TGTGCCAGCAGTCCCCCTTTTTCACAGAGTGGCTACACCTTC. It translates to CASSPPFSQSGYTF.

This rearrangement joins TRBV10-3 to TRBJ2-7; 8 bases are shared with TRBD1. The germline CDR1 and CDR2 sequences are ENHRY and SYGVKD. CDR3 length: 13 amino acids. The J segment lost 5 bases and the V segment lost 5 bases, leaving 5 bases of the junction unmatched. The CDR3 sequence is CAISQGAGNEQYF. CDR3 DNA sequence: TGTGCCATCAGTCAGGGGGCGGGCAACGAGCAGTACTTC.

The chain recombines TRBV7-9 with TRBJ2-1; the match to TRBD1 covers 8 bases. Germline-derived CDR1 and CDR2 are SEHNR and FQNEAQ (reference sequence). CDR3 length: 14 amino acids. Trimming at V came to 4 bases and at J to 2 bases, leaving 1 base not matched to a gene. CDR3 sequence: CASSSDRAYNEQFF. In DNA form, the CDR3 reads TGTGCCAGCAGCTCGGACAGGGCCTACAATGAGCAGTTCTTC.

The chain links TRBV11-2 to TRBJ1-4; D might be TRBD1 (5 bases). CDR1 is SGHAT, CDR2 FQNNGV, per germline. Trimming shortened V by 5 bases and J by 7 bases, and 11 bases separated the two germline ends. This CDR3 has 13 amino acids. The CDR3 DNA reads as TGTGCCAGCAGCCGCAGGGTACTTGAAAAACTGTTTTTT. Its protein is CASSRRVLEKLFF. The entire variable domain, with the rest obtained from reference TRBV11-2 and TRBJ1-4, is as follows: EAGVAQSPRYKIIEKRQSVAFWCNPISGHATLYWYQQILGQGPKLLIQFQNNGVVDDSQLPKDRFSAERLKGVDSTLKIQPAKLEDSAVYLCASSRRVLEKLFFGSGTQLSVL.

This sequence joins TRBV5-1 and TRBJ2-3; 8 positions match TRBD1. From germline, CDR1 is SGHRS and CDR2 YFSETQ. This CDR3 contains 16 residues. Losses at the gene ends were 3 bases for V and 1 base for J; bases not matched to a gene: 7. The CDR3 region is CASSSTPGQGTDTQYF. The CDR3 nucleotides read TGCGCCAGCAGCTCTACCCCGGGACAGGGCACAGATACGCAGTATTTT. The whole variable domain, remainder taken from reference TRBV5-1 and TRBJ2-3, is KAGVTQTPRYLIKTRGQQVTLSCSPISGHRSVSWYQQTPGQGLQFLFEYFSETQRNKGNFPGRFSGRQFSNSRSEMNVSTLELGDSALYLCASSSTPGQGTDTQYFGPGTRLTVL.

This chain links TRBV9 with TRBJ2-3; D possibly corresponds to TRBD1 (6 bases). The CDR3 is 16 residues long. The germline CDR1 and CDR2 sequences are SGDLS and YYNGEE. V lost 4 bases to trimming and J lost 1 base, with 16 bases between them. DNA of the CDR3: TGTGCCAGCAGCCTACTACAGGGATCTGGCACAGATACGCAGTATTTT. Translated, it gives CASSLLQGSGTDTQYF.

This chain joins TRBV27 and TRBJ1-2; maybe TRBD1 (6 bases). Germline CDR1 is MNHEY and CDR2 is SMNVEV (reference sequence). The V end lost 5 bases, the J end lost 4 bases, and 11 bases lay between the germline ends. This CDR3 has 13 amino acids. In DNA form, the CDR3 reads TGTGCCAGCAGTCCGACAGGCGGCTATGGCTACACCTTC. The encoded protein is CASSPTGGYGYTF.

The CDR3 is CASTTNRIRNEKLFF. The CDR3 nucleotides read TGTGCCAGTACCACGAATCGGATTAGGAATGAAAAACTGTTTTTT. This chain joins TRBV19 and TRBJ1-4; no clear D gene. The V gene's germline CDR1 is LNHDA and CDR2 SQIVND (reference sequence). V lost 7 bases to trimming and J lost 5 bases, with 17 bases between them. The CDR3 covers 15 residues.

The J gene is TRBJ1-2, the V gene TRBV11-2; 7 bases are a match to TRBD1. V lost 6 bases, J lost 4 bases, and 5 bases stayed unmatched. There are 13 residues in the CDR3. CDR1 is SGHAT, CDR2 FQNNGV, per germline. The CDR3 loop reads CASSLDRTYGYTF. For the CDR3, the DNA is TGTGCCAGCAGTTTGGACAGGACCTATGGCTACACCTTC.

The V and J genes are TRBV6-5 and TRBJ1-2; D might be TRBD1 (5 bases). CDR1 MNHEY and CDR2 SVGAGI come from the germline V gene. The CDR3 has 16 residues. V lost 0 bases and J lost 7, with 18 bases in between. CDR3 bases: TGTGCCAGCAGTTACTCGATTTTCGAGGGACTATCTGGCTACACCTTC. Translated: CASSYSIFEGLSGYTF.

The rearrangement joins TRBV2 to TRBJ2-4; unclear D gene. Germline CDR1 reads SNHLY; CDR2 reads FYNNEI. V was cut by 4 bases and J by 8 bases, with 9 bases left in between. The CDR3 runs 12 residues. The CDR3 spells CASSVGSYIQYF. CDR3 DNA: TGTGCCAGCAGTGTTGGCTCGTACATTCAGTACTTC.

The V and J genes are TRBV11-2 and TRBJ1-2; D remains unclear. The V gene's germline CDR1 is SGHAT and CDR2 FQNNGV. Deletions cut 0 bases from V and 0 bases from J, with 14 bases between. The CDR3 loop spans 17 amino acids. The CDR3 here is CASSLDSNSATNYGYTF. CDR3 nucleotides: TGTGCCAGCAGCTTAGATTCGAACAGCGCGACTAACTATGGCTACACCTTC.

In DNA, the CDR3 is TGTGCCAGCAGTGTACAGGGTTTCACCGGGGAGCTGTTTTTT. Translating gives CASSVQGFTGELFF. The V call is TRBV6-4, the J call TRBJ2-2, with D tentatively TRBD1 (6 bases). The V end lost 4 bases, the J end lost 4 bases, and 10 bases lay between the germline ends. The CDR3 spans 14 residues. Germline V CDR1 and CDR2: MRHNA, SNTAGT.

Only a few counts were recorded for this clone. Here the CDR3 DNA reads TGTGCCAGCAGTGAAGGCAGATTTTACTCTGAAGCTTTCTTT. It is translated as CASSEGRFYSEAFF. The rearrangement links TRBV6-1 to TRBJ1-1; no firm D call. The V gene's germline CDR1 is MNHNS and CDR2 SASEGT. V lost 1 base and J 6 bases, leaving 12 bases between the germline ends. The CDR3 spans 14 residues.

The rearrangement uses TRBV5-5 and TRBJ2-4, with 9 nucleotides matching TRBD1. The J segment lost 3 bases and the V segment lost 4 bases, leaving 11 bases of the junction unmatched. The germline V gene has CDR1 SGHKS and CDR2 YYEKEE (reference sequence). The CDR3 length is 17 residues. In nucleotides, the CDR3 is TGTGCCAGCAGCAAAGACCTACAGGGGGCCGGCAAAAACATTCAGTACTTC. Protein: CASSKDLQGAGKNIQYF. The entire variable domain, with the rest obtained from reference TRBV5-5 and TRBJ2-4, is as follows: DAGVTQSPTHLIKTRGQQVTLRCSPISGHKSVSWYQQVLGQGPQFIFQYYEKEERGRGNFPDRFSARQFPNYSSELNVNALLLGDSALYLCASSKDLQGAGKNIQYFGAGTRLSVL.

The V call is TRBV6-5, the J call TRBJ1-1, with D maybe TRBD1 (5 bases). Trimming removed 5 bases at V and 10 bases at J, with 20 bases between. The CDR3 consists of 14 residues. From germline, CDR1 is MNHEY and CDR2 SVGAGI. The CDR3 DNA is TGTGCCAGCAGTACACAATCGGGACTGGACGGAGCTTTCTTT. Translation gives CASSTQSGLDGAFF.